One sample yielded the 7 T cell receptor beta chains listed below, sequenced in a study of blood T cell repertoires in COVID-19. Produced via immunoSEQ multiplex PCR; TCRdb's table is partial and in-frame only. The sample has 150,000 to 200,000 clones; 80% are singletons. The sequenced material came from PBMCs or T cells enriched from blood (not recorded which). These TCRs come from a woman aged 55-70 years who had recovered from COVID-19.

This clone was counted a few times. The chain combines TRBV6-5 with TRBJ1-3; TRBD1 matches at 8 bases. This CDR3 spans 14 amino acids. CDR1 is MNHEY and CDR2 is SVGAGI in the germline V gene. V lost 6 bases to trimming and J lost 5 bases; unmatched junction nucleotides: 6. The CDR3 reads CASRMTGDRNTIYF. The CDR3, as DNA: TGTGCCAGCAGAATGACAGGGGATCGAAACACCATATATTTT.

V and J are TRBV20-1 and TRBJ1-2; maybe TRBD1 (5 bases). This CDR3 is 11 amino acids long. CDR1 is DFQATT, CDR2 SNEGSKA, per germline (reference sequence). The germline V and J ends were trimmed by 5 bases and 4 bases, with 8 bases remaining between them. CDR3 amino acids: CSAADSYGYTF. CDR3 sequence (DNA): TGCAGTGCTGCCGACAGCTATGGCTACACCTTC.

The genes are TRBV29-1 and TRBJ1-1; 7 bases align to TRBD1. The V gene's germline CDR1 is SQVTM and CDR2 ANQGSEA. Trimming took 6 bases from V and 0 from J; bases not matched to a gene: 10. CDR3 size: 15 residues. CDR3 bases: TGCAGCGTGTCGACAGGGCGGATTATGAACACTGAAGCTTTCTTT. The encoded protein is CSVSTGRIMNTEAFF.

The chain uses TRBV5-1 and TRBJ2-6; weak D call: TRBD1 (6 bases). This CDR3 spans 17 amino acids. Looked up from germline, CDR1 is SGHRS and CDR2 is YFSETQ. Trimming took off 2 bases at V and 4 bases at J, with 16 bases between the two ends. The CDR3: CASSFLQGSIGANVLTF. CDR3 DNA: TGCGCCAGCAGCTTCCTCCAGGGGAGCATCGGGGCCAACGTCCTGACTTTC.

A few counts support this clone. Other nucleotide sequences in the sample specify the same CDR3. J is TRBJ1-5 and V is TRBV5-8; TRBD1 matches at 9 bases. V was clipped by 5 bases and J by 9 bases; unmatched bases: 9. This CDR3 contains 14 residues. The germline V gene encodes CDR1 SGHTS and CDR2 YDEGEE. CDR3 nucleotide sequence: TGTGCCAGCAGTCATGACAGGGGGTTAGGGCCCCAGCATTTT. As protein: CASSHDRGLGPQHF.

The chain couples TRBV27 to TRBJ1-2; 12 bases are a match to TRBD1. Germline assignment: CDR1 MNHEY and CDR2 SMNVEV (reference sequence). The V and J ends lost 0 bases and 4 bases, in that order; junction bases with no gene match: 3. The CDR3 loop spans 16 amino acids. DNA for the CDR3: TGTGCCAGCAGTTTATCGGGACAGGGGGCATTCTATGGCTACACCTTC. It codes for CASSLSGQGAFYGYTF.

The chain uses TRBV6-6 and TRBJ1-4; TRBD1 agrees at 7 bases. Trimming at V came to 7 bases and at J to 0 bases, leaving 8 bases not matched to a gene. The CDR3 contains 16 residues. The germline gives CDR1 MNHNY, CDR2 SVGAGI (reference sequence). CDR3 in DNA: TGTGCCAGCACCCGACAGGGAGTTGCAACTAATGAAAAACTGTTTTTT. This sequence encodes CASTRQGVATNEKLFF.